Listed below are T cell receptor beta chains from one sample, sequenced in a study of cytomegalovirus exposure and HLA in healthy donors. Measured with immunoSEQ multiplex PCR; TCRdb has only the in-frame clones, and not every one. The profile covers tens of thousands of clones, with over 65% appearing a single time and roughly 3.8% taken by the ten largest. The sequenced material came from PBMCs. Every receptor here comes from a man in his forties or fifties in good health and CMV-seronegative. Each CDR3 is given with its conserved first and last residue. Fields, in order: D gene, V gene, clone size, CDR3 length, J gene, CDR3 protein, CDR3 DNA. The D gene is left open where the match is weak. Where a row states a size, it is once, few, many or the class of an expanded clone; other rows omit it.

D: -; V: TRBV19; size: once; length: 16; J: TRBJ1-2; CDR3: CASSIPEQQGLWGYTF; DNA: TGTGCCAGTAGTATCCCTGAGCAACAGGGCCTATGGGGCTACACCTTC
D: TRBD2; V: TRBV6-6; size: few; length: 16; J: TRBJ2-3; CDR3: CASSPTSGRSTDTQYF; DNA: TGTGCCAGCAGTCCAACAAGCGGGAGAAGCACAGATACGCAGTATTTT
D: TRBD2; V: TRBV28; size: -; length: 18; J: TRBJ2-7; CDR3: CASTPREATDPLSYEQYF; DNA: TGTGCCAGCACTCCACGGGAGGCCACAGACCCCCTCAGTTACGAGCAGTACTTC
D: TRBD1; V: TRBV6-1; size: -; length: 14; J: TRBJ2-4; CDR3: CASSDETGGYIQYF; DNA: TGTGCCAGCAGTGATGAGACAGGGGGCTACATTCAGTACTTC
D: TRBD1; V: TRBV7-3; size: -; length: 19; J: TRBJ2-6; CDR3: CASSLKADRGRTGANVLTF; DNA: TGTGCCAGCAGCTTAAAGGCAGACAGGGGGCGTACCGGGGCCAACGTCCTGACTTTC
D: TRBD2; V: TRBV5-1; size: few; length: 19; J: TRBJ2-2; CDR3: CASSLGLAGLRTPGRELFF; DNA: TGCGCCAGCAGCTTGGGACTAGCGGGATTGAGAACACCGGGGAGGGAGCTGTTTTTT
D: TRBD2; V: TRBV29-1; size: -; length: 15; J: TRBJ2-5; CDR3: CGARTSGSILETQYF; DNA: TGCGGCGCCCGGACTAGCGGGAGCATCTTGGAGACCCAGTACTTC
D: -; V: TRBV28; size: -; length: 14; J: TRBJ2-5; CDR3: CASSPPTAQKTQYF; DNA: TGTGCCAGCAGTCCCCCGACAGCCCAGAAGACCCAGTACTTC
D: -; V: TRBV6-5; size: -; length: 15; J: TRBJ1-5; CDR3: CASREATAISQPQHF; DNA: TGTGCCAGCAGGGAGGCAACAGCAATCTCTCAGCCCCAGCATTTT
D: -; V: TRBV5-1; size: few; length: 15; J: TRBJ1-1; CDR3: CASSFTGNRNTEAFF; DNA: TGCGCCAGCAGCTTTACAGGGAACCGGAACACTGAAGCTTTCTTT
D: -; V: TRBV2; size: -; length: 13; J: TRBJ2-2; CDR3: CASSEVSTGELFF; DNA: TGTGCCAGCAGTGAAGTATCGACCGGGGAGCTGTTTTTT
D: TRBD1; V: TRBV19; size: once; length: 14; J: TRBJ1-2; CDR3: CASHNPDREYGYTF; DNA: TGTGCCAGCCATAACCCGGACAGGGAGTATGGCTACACCTTC
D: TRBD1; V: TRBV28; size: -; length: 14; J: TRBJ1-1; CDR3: CASSPGQGHTEAFF; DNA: TGTGCCAGCAGCCCGGGACAGGGACACACTGAAGCTTTCTTT
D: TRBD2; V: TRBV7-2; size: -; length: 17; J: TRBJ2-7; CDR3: CASSLRFSLAGAYEQYF; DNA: TGTGCCAGCAGCTTAAGGTTCTCGCTAGCGGGTGCCTACGAGCAGTACTTC
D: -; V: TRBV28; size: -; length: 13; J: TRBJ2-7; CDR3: CASRAGGNYEQYF; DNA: TGCGCCAGCAGGGCCGGCGGAAACTACGAGCAGTACTTC
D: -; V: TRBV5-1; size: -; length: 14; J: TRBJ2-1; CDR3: CASSLALSHNEQFF; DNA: TGCGCCAGCAGCTTGGCTCTATCACACAATGAGCAGTTCTTC
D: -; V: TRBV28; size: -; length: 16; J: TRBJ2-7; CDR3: CASSLGGTPRRYEQYF; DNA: TGTGCCAGCAGTTTGGGTGGGACACCAAGGCGCTACGAGCAGTACTTC
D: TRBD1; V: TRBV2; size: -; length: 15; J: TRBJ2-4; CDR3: CASIGRGTTKNIQYF; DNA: TGTGCCAGCATAGGCAGGGGGACGACCAAAAACATTCAGTACTTC
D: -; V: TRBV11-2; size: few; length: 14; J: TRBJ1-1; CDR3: CASSLNLGAGEAFF; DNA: TGTGCCAGCAGCTTAAATCTGGGTGCGGGTGAAGCTTTCTTT
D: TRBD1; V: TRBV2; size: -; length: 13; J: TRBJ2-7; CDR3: CATFGQGSDEQYF; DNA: TGTGCCACCTTTGGACAGGGGAGCGACGAGCAGTACTTC
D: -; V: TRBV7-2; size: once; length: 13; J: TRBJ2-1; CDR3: CASSGGNDNEQFF; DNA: TGTGCCAGCAGCGGGGGCAACGACAATGAGCAGTTCTTC
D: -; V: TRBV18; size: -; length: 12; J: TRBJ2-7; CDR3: CASSLQGYEQYF; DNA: TGTGCCAGCTCTCTCCAGGGGTACGAGCAGTACTTC
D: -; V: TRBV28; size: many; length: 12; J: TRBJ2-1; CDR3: CASSLGGVREFF; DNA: TGTGCCAGCAGCCTAGGGGGGGTGCGTGAGTTCTTC
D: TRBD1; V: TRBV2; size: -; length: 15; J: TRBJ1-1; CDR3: CASRLGQGGNTEAFF; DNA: TGTGCCAGCAGACTCGGACAGGGGGGGAACACTGAAGCTTTCTTT
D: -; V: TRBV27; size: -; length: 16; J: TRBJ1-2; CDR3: CASSPLYTGSFYGYTF; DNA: TGTGCCAGCAGCCCCTTGTACACAGGGTCCTTCTATGGCTACACCTTC
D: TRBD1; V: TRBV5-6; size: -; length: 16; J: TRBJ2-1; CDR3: CASNQNKGQGLTEQFF; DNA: TGTGCCAGCAACCAAAATAAAGGACAGGGTCTGACTGAGCAGTTCTTC
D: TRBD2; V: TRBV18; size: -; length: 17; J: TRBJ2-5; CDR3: CASSSSQTSGGQETQYF; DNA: TGTGCCAGCTCATCCTCCCAGACTAGCGGGGGCCAAGAGACCCAGTACTTC
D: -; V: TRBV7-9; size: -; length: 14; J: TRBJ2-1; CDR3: CASSFTGMRNEQFF; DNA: TGTGCCAGCAGCTTCACGGGGATGCGGAATGAGCAGTTCTTC
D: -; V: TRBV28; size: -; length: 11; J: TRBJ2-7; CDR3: CASTTAYEQYF; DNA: TGTGCCAGCACGACAGCCTACGAGCAGTACTTC
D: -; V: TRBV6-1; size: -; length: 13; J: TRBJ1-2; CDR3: CASSELVGSGYTF; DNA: TGTGCCAGCAGTGAACTCGTGGGGAGTGGCTACACCTTC
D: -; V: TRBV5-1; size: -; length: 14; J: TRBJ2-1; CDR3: CASSPAGARGEQFF; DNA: TGCGCCAGCAGCCCCGCGGGGGCAAGGGGTGAGCAGTTCTTC
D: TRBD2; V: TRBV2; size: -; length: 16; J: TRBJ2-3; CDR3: CASSEGDYVFVDTQYF; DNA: TGTGCCAGCAGTGAAGGGGACTACGTTTTTGTTGATACGCAGTATTTT
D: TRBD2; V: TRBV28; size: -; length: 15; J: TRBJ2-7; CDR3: CASRPSGGGIGEQYF; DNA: TGTGCCAGCAGACCCTCGGGGGGGGGAATTGGGGAGCAGTACTTC
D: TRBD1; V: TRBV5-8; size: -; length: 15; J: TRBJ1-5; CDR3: CASSPGQGGGQPQHF; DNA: TGTGCCAGCAGCCCGGGACAGGGGGGAGGACAGCCCCAGCATTTT
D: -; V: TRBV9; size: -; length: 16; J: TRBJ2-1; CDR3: CASSIQRGGSWDEQFF; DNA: TGTGCCAGCAGCATACAGAGGGGGGGTTCCTGGGATGAGCAGTTCTTC
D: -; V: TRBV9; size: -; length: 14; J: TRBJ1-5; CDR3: CASSVGPPNQPQHF; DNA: TGTGCCAGCAGCGTAGGGCCCCCCAATCAGCCCCAGCATTTT
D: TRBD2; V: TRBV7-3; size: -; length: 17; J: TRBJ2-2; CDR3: CASSPAGGGANTGELFF; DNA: TGTGCCAGCAGCCCTGCTGGCGGGGGTGCCAACACCGGGGAGCTGTTTTTT
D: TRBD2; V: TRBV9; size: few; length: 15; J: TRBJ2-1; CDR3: CASSEQGGRNDEQFF; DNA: TGTGCCAGCAGCGAGCAGGGCGGGAGGAACGATGAGCAGTTCTTC
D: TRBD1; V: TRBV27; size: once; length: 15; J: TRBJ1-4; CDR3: CASSLIGQDPPKLFF; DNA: TGTGCCAGCAGTTTAATAGGACAGGATCCCCCAAAACTGTTTTTT
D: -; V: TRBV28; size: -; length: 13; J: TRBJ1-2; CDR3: CASSFDPGGGYTF; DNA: TGTGCCAGCAGTTTTGACCCAGGAGGTGGCTACACCTTC
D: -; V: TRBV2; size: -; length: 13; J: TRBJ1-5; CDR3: CASRTTSNQPQHF; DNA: TGTGCCAGCAGGACGACAAGCAATCAGCCCCAGCATTTT
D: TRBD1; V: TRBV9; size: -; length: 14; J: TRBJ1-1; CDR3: CASSVGGQQREAFF; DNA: TGTGCCAGCAGCGTGGGGGGACAGCAGAGAGAGGCTTTCTTT
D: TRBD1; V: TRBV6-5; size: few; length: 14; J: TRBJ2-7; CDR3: CASSYFGQGYEQYF; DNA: TGTGCCAGCAGTTACTTTGGACAGGGCTACGAGCAGTACTTC
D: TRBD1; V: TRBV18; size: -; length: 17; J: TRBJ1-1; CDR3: CASSLNPGTGMDTEAFF; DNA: TGTGCCAGCTCACTGAACCCCGGGACAGGGATGGACACTGAAGCTTTCTTT
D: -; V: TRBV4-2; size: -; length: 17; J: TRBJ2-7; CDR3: CASSQGSGGKYSYEQYF; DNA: TGTGCCAGCAGCCAAGGTTCTGGCGGAAAGTACTCCTACGAGCAGTACTTC
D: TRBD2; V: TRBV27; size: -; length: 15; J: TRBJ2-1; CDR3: CASSKRLAAYNEQFF; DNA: TGTGCCAGCAGTAAGAGACTAGCAGCCTACAATGAGCAGTTCTTC